One sample yielded the 15 T cell receptor beta chains listed below, sequenced in a study of identical twins (dated by TCRdb to the mid-2010s). Libraries were built with 5' RACE. TCRdb shows the sequencer as Illumina HiSeq 2000. TCRdb passed the public sequencing reads through fastp at Q25 and MiXCR, retaining productive beta sequences. Rows are combined by CDR3 protein, so each entry shows the most common genes and DNA. In all, the sample holds 750,000 to 950,000 distinct CDR3 sequences, and about 12% of those were seen once. Around 1.6% of the sample is in the top ten clones. These data were also filed under a second study, of yellow fever vaccine responses in identical twins.

Input material: PBMCs. The origin of the receptors is a woman aged 18-29 years in good health.

This clonotype showed up just a few times. This chain joins TRBV6-2 or TRBV6-3 and TRBJ1-3; D remains ambiguous. Trimming stripped 0 bases from V and 7 bases from J, with 7 bases between. The germline CDR1 and CDR2 sequences are MNHEY and SVGEGT. The CDR3 runs to 13 residues. In DNA form, the CDR3 reads TGTGCCAGCAGTTACTCCTCATCTAACACCATATATTTT. Protein product: CASSYSSSNTIYF.

This clonotype was detected many times. The V call is TRBV5-1, the J call TRBJ1-1; possible D gene TRBD1, 6 bases. The CDR3 runs to 16 residues. Trimming removed 4 bases from V and 1 base from J, with 17 bases in between. CDR1 is SGHRS and CDR2 is YFSETQ in the germline V gene. The CDR3 region is CASSPAGTLQNTEAFF. As DNA, the CDR3 is TGCGCCAGCAGCCCGGCCGGGACACTGCAGAACACTGAAGCTTTCTTT. Full variable domain (remainder filled in from reference TRBV5-1 and TRBJ1-1): KAGVTQTPRYLIKTRGQQVTLSCSPISGHRSVSWYQQTPGQGLQFLFEYFSETQRNKGNFPGRFSGRQFSNSRSEMNVSTLELGDSALYLCASSPAGTLQNTEAFFGQGTRLTVV.

The chain joins TRBV24-1 to TRBJ2-5; no firm D call. Germline CDR1 reads KGHDR; CDR2 reads SFDVKD. The length of the CDR3 is 14 residues. The V and J ends lost 0 bases and 6 bases respectively, with 10 bases between them. CDR3 residues: CATSDLRQVKTQYF. The CDR3, as DNA: TGTGCCACCAGTGATTTGCGGCAAGTGAAGACCCAGTACTTC.

This sequence joins TRBV20-1 and TRBJ1-4, with D unresolved. The CDR3 length is 15 residues. Germline values: CDR1 DFQATT, CDR2 SNEGSKA (reference sequence). Trimming removed 1 base at V and 4 bases at J, with 13 bases between. CDR3 nucleotides: TGCAGTGCTAGAGGGGTTCGGACTAATAATGAAAAACTGTTTTTT. Translated: CSARGVRTNNEKLFF.

The chain uses TRBV7-8 and TRBJ2-1; a possible D gene is TRBD2 (5 bases). The germline V and J ends were trimmed by 3 bases and 10 bases, with 10 bases remaining between them. Germline lookup yields CDR1 SGHVS and CDR2 FQNEAQ. This CDR3 region has 12 residues. CDR3 nucleotides: TGTGCCAGCAGCTTCCGGGATTACGAGCAGTTCTTC. Amino acids: CASSFRDYEQFF.

The V and J genes are TRBV2 and TRBJ2-5, with D tentatively TRBD2 (6 bases). CDR3 length: 14 amino acids. V was trimmed by 3 bases and J by 3 bases, leaving 11 bases between them. The V gene's germline CDR1 is SNHLY and CDR2 FYNNEI. This chain's CDR3 is CASSEEGVEETQYF. The CDR3 region has the DNA TGTGCCAGCAGTGAGGAGGGAGTTGAAGAGACCCAGTACTTC.

A few counts support this clonotype. This sequence joins TRBV6-1 and TRBJ2-1; 13 nucleotides match TRBD2. Per germline, CDR1 MNHNS and CDR2 SASEGT. J lost 7 bases, V lost 1 base, and 1 base had no gene match. The CDR3 totals 15 residues. CDR3 protein: CASSEELAGGNEQFF. DNA of the CDR3: TGTGCCAGCAGTGAAGAACTAGCGGGAGGGAATGAGCAGTTCTTC.

The table lists this clonotype with a few counts. The gene calls are TRBV6-1 and TRBJ1-2, with D unclear. The germline CDR1 and CDR2 sequences are MNHNS and SASEGT. V was cut by 2 bases and J by 3 bases, with 16 bases left in between. This CDR3 spans 16 amino acids. The CDR3: CASSEYQPAGDYGYTF. The CDR3 bases are TGTGCCAGCAGTGAATACCAGCCCGCGGGCGACTATGGCTACACCTTC.

The chain carries TRBV11-3 and TRBJ2-7; D unclear. This CDR3 is 14 amino acids long. V was trimmed by 7 bases and J by 0 bases, leaving 13 bases between them. Per the germline V gene, CDR1 is SGHNT and CDR2 is YENEEA. In DNA form, the CDR3 reads TGTGCCAGCACCTCAGATGGAAGCTCCTACGAGCAGTACGTC. Its protein product is CASTSDGSSYEQYV.

At least ten counts were recorded for this clonotype. V usage is TRBV11-1 and J usage is TRBJ2-1; TRBD2 might be the D (5 bases). Germline CDR1 reads SGHAT; CDR2 reads FQDESV (reference sequence). This CDR3 is built from 15 residues. Between the trimmed V and J ends, which lost 3 bases and 0 bases, there was a span of 9 bases. The DNA for the CDR3 is TGTGCCAGCAGCTTTAGGACTCCCTCCTACAATGAGCAGTTCTTC. Its translation is CASSFRTPSYNEQFF.

In its sample, this clonotype was seen a few times. The rearrangement joins TRBV29-1 to TRBJ2-1; 8 positions match TRBD2. CDR1 is SQVTM and CDR2 is ANQGSEA in the germline V gene. This CDR3 has 14 amino acids. J lost 8 bases, V lost 7 bases, and 13 bases had no gene match. Here the CDR3 DNA reads TGCAGCGCCTCAGCGGGAGAACAAGCCGATGAGCAGTTCTTC. It specifies CSASAGEQADEQFF.

CDR3 nucleotide sequence: TGCAGTGCTTCATTAGAGCCAGGCACCGGGGAGCTGTTTTTT. It codes for CSASLEPGTGELFF. V usage is TRBV20-1 and J usage is TRBJ2-2; D ambiguous. Germline assignment: CDR1 DFQATT and CDR2 SNEGSKA (reference sequence). Trimming pared 5 bases from V and 4 bases from J, leaving 14 bases between. This CDR3 contains 14 residues.

This clonotype showed up just a few times. This sequence joins TRBV24-1 and TRBJ2-1, with 10 bases fitting TRBD2. This CDR3 is built from 15 residues. V dropped 5 bases and J dropped 8; count of bases not matched to a gene: 8. CDR1 is KGHDR and CDR2 is SFDVKD in the germline V gene. The CDR3 region has the DNA TGTGCCACCAGTGGGGAGCGGGGGGGCTTCGATGAGCAGTTCTTC. It encodes CATSGERGGFDEQFF.

This clonotype has just a few counts. This sequence joins TRBV27 and TRBJ1-5; D gene uncertain. The CDR3 length is 12 residues. The germline V gene has CDR1 MNHEY and CDR2 SMNVEV (reference sequence). Trimming removed 6 bases at V and 10 bases at J, with 13 bases between. CDR3 nucleotides: TGTGCCAGCAGCCGCGAACTCGGTCCCCAGCATTTT. Translation: CASSRELGPQHF.

V and J are TRBV24-1 and TRBJ1-1, with D perhaps TRBD1 (6 bases). Germline-derived CDR1 and CDR2 are KGHDR and SFDVKD. The CDR3 covers 12 residues. Trimming left V 12 bases short and J 2 bases short, with 12 bases between. The CDR3 spells CAAGADNTEAFF. DNA of the CDR3: TGTGCCGCAGGGGCAGACAACACTGAAGCTTTCTTT.